This T cell receptor beta chain was captured in a study of T-cell reconstitution after alpha-beta-depleted transplantation in children. Unique molecular identifiers featured in how the TCRbeta library was prepared. One entry per CDR3 protein, called by TCRdb with MiXCR from the PCR reads. The data hold about 420,000 distinct CDR3 sequences, with under 13% observed a single time. Germline trimming cut 3 bases from V and 7 bases from J; bases unmatched to any gene: 6. The CDR3 runs 13 residues. CDR1 and CDR2 (germline): SQVTM, ANQGSEA. In this sample, this clonotype turned up many times. This sample comprised PBMCs from the stem cell graft donor, obtained from the stem cell graft. This TCR was recovered from a human donor who donated a stem cell graft to a child with acute myeloid leukemia. The chain uses TRBV29-1 and TRBJ2-3; TRBD1 matches 8 bases. CDR3 nucleotides: TGCAGCGTTGAGGGACAGGTGAAGAATACGCAGTATTTT. Translated, it gives CSVEGQVKNTQYF.